This TCR beta chain was identified during a study of OX40 agonist ivuxolimab in advanced cancers. A note on the overall study: Ivuxolimab was an agonistic, fully human IgG2 monoclonal antibody directed against OX40 (CD134), a costimulatory receptor. The paper covers the monotherapy dose-escalation part of the phase I ivuxolimab trial, which included N ≈ 54 patients. Of the roughly 52 dose-escalation patients, hepatocellular carcinoma was present in about 20, melanoma in around 15, renal cell carcinoma in 9 and head and neck cancer in 9. Three dose-escalation patients achieved partial responses, one with hepatocellular carcinoma and two with cutaneous melanoma. Prior anti-PD-1, anti-PD-L1 or anti-CTLA-4 therapy was permitted, and about two fifths of dose-escalation patients had received checkpoint inhibitors. In the dose-escalation cohort, 70% to 85% of patients were male, and the mean age was approximately 60 years, with a range of about 23 to 85. Intravenous ivuxolimab was administered to patients every 2 weeks at six dose levels: 0.01, 0.1, 0.3, 1.5, 3 and 10 mg/kg. Peripheral TCRbeta sequencing was intended to test whether TCR sequence diversity was altered and clonal T-cell expansion was caused by ivuxolimab.

Genomic DNA was extracted from sorted cells for sequencing of the TCRbeta CDR3 region. The immunoSEQ Assay was used for sequencing of TCRbeta CDR3 regions. Sourced from immuneACCESS, this table was stored by TCRdb with only in-frame sequences that have V and J called. A share of the clones is absent; for the studies checked, an unresolved V gene accounts for under half, and the remainder has no known explanation. The sample table holds more than 95,000 clones, of which about 90% were seen once. Together, the top ten hold roughly 0.8% of the sample. From cysteine to phenylalanine, the CDR3 is 13 amino acids long. Here the CDR3 DNA is all that survives: 39 bases in frame from base 1. Sequences SGHNT (CDR1) and YENEEA (CDR2) are obtained from the germline V gene. V is clipped by 1 base and J by 5 bases, and the sequence between their germline boundaries is 8 bases long. Broad study findings and their caveats: Low levels of normalized T-cell clonal expansion were also shown by some nonresponding patients. In partial responders in the 0.1-3.0 mg/kg groups, normalized peripheral clonal expansion was found to be among the lowest, especially among CD8+ T cells. At doses of 0.1 to 3.0 mg/kg, clonal expansion of both CD4+ and CD8+ blood T cells was observed from baseline to week 6. On average, CD8+ T cells showed more expanded clones than CD4+ T cells after ivuxolimab. The antigen specificity of the clonally expanded peripheral T cells was not determined.

Patients with a history of autoimmune disease or receiving systemic immunosuppression were excluded from the trial. Peripheral blood for TCR sequencing was collected from all dose cohorts at baseline, on cycle 4 day 1, and on cycle 7 day 1. Samples came from an open-label, multicenter, first-in-human phase I dose-escalation trial of ivuxolimab. Adults with locally advanced or metastatic melanoma, renal cell, hepatocellular, or head and neck squamous cell carcinoma were enrolled in the trial. CD4+ and CD8+ T cells were sorted separately from peripheral blood before TCR sequencing. As to this clone: Its cognate antigen has yet to be identified. Per-base quality was not reported, and no clone a single base away is much larger than it.

This sequence originates from an adult with an advanced solid tumor such as melanoma, head and neck, liver or kidney cancer. This receptor chain uses TRBV11-3 and TRBJ1-1; the D gene is unclear. The sequencing used CD4+ or CD8+ T cells sorted from blood, collected in a trial of the OX40 agonist ivuxolimab. The nucleotides are TGTGCCAGCAGCTTAGGGAGTAAGACTGAAGCTTTCTTT. The resulting protein is CASSLGSKTEAFF.